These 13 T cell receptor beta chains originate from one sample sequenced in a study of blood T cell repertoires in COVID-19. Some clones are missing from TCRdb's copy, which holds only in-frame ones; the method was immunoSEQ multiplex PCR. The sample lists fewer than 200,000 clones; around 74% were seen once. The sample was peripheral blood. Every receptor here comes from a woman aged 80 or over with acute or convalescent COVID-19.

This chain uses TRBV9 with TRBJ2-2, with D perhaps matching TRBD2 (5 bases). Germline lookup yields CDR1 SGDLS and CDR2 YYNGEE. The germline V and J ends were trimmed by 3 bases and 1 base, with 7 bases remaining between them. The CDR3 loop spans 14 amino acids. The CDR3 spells CASSGEGNTGELFF. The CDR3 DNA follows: TGTGCCAGCAGCGGAGAGGGGAACACCGGGGAGCTGTTTTTT.

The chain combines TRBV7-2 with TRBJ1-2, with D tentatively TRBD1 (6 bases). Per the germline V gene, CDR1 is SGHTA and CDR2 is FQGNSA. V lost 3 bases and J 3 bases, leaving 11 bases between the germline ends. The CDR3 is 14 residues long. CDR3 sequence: CASSFEDSYYGYTF. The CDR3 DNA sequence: TGTGCCAGCAGCTTCGAGGACAGTTACTATGGCTACACCTTC.

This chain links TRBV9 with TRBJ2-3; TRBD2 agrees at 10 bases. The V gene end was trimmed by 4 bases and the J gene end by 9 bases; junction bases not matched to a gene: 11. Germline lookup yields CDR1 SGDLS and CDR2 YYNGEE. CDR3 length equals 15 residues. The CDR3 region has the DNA TGTGCCAGCAGCCGAGCGGGGGGGACCATCCAAACGCAGTATTTT. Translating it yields CASSRAGGTIQTQYF.

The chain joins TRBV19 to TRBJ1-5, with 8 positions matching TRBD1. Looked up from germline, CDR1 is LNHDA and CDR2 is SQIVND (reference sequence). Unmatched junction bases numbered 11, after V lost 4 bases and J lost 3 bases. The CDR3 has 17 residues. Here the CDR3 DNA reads TGTGCCAGTAGTACACAAGGACAGGGAATTGACAATCAGCCCCAGCATTTT. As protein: CASSTQGQGIDNQPQHF.

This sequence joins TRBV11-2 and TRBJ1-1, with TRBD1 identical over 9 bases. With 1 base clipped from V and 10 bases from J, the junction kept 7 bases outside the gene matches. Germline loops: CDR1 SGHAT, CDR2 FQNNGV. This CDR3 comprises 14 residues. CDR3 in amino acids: CASSLGDRVSGAFF. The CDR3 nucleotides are TGTGCCAGCAGCTTAGGGGACAGGGTGAGCGGAGCTTTCTTT.

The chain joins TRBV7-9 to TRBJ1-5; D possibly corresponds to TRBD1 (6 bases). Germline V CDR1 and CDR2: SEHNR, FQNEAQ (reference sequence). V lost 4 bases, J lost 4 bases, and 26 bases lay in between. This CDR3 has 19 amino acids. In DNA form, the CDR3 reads TGTGCCAGCAGCTATTGGGCTCCGACAGGCTTCAGTGATAATCAGCCCCAGCATTTT. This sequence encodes CASSYWAPTGFSDNQPQHF. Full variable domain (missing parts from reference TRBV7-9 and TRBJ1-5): DTGVSQNPRHKITKRGQNVTFRCDPISEHNRLYWYRQTLGQGPEFLTYFQNEAQLEKSRLLSDRFSAERPKGSFSTLEIQRTEQGDSAMYLCASSYWAPTGFSDNQPQHFGDGTRLSIL.

CDR3 in DNA: TGTGCCAGCAGTTACGAGGAGAGGACTAGCACAGATACGCAGTATTTT. Protein: CASSYEERTSTDTQYF. The chain links TRBV6-5 to TRBJ2-3; possibly TRBD2 for D (5 bases). The CDR3 totals 16 residues. The V and J ends lost 2 bases and 0 bases respectively, with 12 bases between them. CDR1 and CDR2 from the germline V gene are MNHEY and SVGAGI.

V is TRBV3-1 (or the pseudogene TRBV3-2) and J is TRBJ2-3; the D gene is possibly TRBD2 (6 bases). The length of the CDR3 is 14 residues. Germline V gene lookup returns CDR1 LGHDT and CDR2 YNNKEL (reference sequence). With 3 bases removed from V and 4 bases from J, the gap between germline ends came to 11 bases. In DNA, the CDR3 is TGTGCCAGCAGCCACAGCACGGGAGCAGATACGCAGTATTTT. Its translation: CASSHSTGADTQYF.

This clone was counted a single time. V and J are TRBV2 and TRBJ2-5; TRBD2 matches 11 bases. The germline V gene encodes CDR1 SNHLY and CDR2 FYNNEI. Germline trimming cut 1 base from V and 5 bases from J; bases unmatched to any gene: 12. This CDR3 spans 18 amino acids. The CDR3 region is CASSEEWISGGAGETQYF. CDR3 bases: TGTGCCAGCAGTGAAGAATGGATTAGCGGGGGGGCCGGGGAGACCCAGTACTTC.

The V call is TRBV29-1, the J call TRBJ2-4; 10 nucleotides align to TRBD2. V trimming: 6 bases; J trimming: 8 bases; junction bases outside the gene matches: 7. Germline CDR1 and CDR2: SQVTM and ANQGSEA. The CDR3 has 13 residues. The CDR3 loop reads CSVIAGGADIQYF. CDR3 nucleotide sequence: TGCAGCGTCATAGCGGGAGGCGCGGACATTCAGTACTTC.

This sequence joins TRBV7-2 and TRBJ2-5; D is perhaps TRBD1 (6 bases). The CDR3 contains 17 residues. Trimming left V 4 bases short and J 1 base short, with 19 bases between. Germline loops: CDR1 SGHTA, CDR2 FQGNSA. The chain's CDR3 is CASSSWDTSLLQETQYF. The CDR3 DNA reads TGTGCCAGCAGCTCCTGGGACACCAGTCTTCTCCAAGAGACCCAGTACTTC.

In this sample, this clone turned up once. CDR3 region: CASGGEGNQPQHF. CDR3 DNA: TGTGCCAGCGGGGGGGAGGGCAATCAGCCCCAGCATTTT. V usage is TRBV2 and J usage is TRBJ1-5; D is possibly TRBD1 (5 bases). Germline loops: CDR1 SNHLY, CDR2 FYNNEI. V lost 8 bases and J lost 2, with 10 bases in between. This CDR3 is 13 amino acids long. Based on the CDR3 plus reference TRBV2 and TRBJ1-5, the full variable domain is EPEVTQTPSHQVTQMGQEVILRCVPISNHLYFYWYRQILGQKVEFLVSFYNNEISEKSEIFDDQFSVERPDGSNFTLKIRSTKLEDSAMYFCASGGEGNQPQHFGDGTRLSIL.

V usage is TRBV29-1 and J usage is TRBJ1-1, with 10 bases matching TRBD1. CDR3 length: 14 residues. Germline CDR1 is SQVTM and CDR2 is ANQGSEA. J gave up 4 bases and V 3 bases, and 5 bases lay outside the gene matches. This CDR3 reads CSVDVRTGGTEAFF. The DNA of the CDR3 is TGCAGCGTTGATGTTAGGACAGGGGGCACTGAAGCTTTCTTT.